One sample yielded the 32 T cell receptor beta chains listed below, sequenced in a study of blood T cell repertoires in COVID-19. The protocol was immunoSEQ multiplex PCR, while the TCRdb copy is restricted to in-frame clones and leaves out a portion. The sample has over 200,000 clones; approximately 83% are singletons. Sequenced input: peripheral blood. These receptors came from a woman in her 30s with COVID-19, enrolled during active disease.

This clone was detected only once. The chain recombines TRBV28 with TRBJ2-7, with 11 bases aligning to TRBD2. This CDR3 is built from 16 residues. Losses at the gene ends were 4 bases for V and 5 bases for J; bases not matched to a gene: 10. The V gene's germline CDR1 is MDHEN and CDR2 SYDVKM. CDR3 in DNA: TGTGCCAGCAGTTCGATCTTAGCGGGAGGGTCCAACGAGCAGTACTTC. Protein sequence: CASSSILAGGSNEQYF.

The chain links TRBV27 to TRBJ1-5; 9 bases agree with TRBD1. The ends lost 7 bases at V and 4 bases at J; junction bases unmatched: 5. This CDR3 is 14 amino acids long. Per the germline V gene, CDR1 is MNHEY and CDR2 is SMNVEV (reference sequence). The CDR3 region has the DNA TGTGCCAGCACCATGACAGGGGGTAATCAGCCCCAGCATTTT. It yields the protein CASTMTGGNQPQHF.

The chain has TRBV29-1 and TRBJ2-2; perhaps TRBD2 as D (5 bases). Germline values: CDR1 SQVTM, CDR2 ANQGSEA. V gave up 4 bases and J gave up 7 bases, with 22 bases separating them. The CDR3 length is 16 residues. CDR3 sequence reads: CSVVGEGSKRDGELFF. DNA of the CDR3: TGCAGCGTTGTGGGTGAGGGTTCTAAGAGGGACGGGGAGCTGTTTTTT.

The chain joins TRBV30 to TRBJ1-4; 8 nucleotides agree with TRBD1. V shed 8 bases and J 5 bases; nucleotides not matched to a gene: 10. There are 14 residues in the CDR3. The germline V gene encodes CDR1 GTSNPN and CDR2 SVGIG (reference sequence). Here the CDR3 reads CATPGQEMNEKLFF. The CDR3 DNA is TGTGCCACGCCGGGACAGGAGATGAATGAAAAACTGTTTTTT.

The J gene is TRBJ2-5, the V gene TRBV7-9, with a possible D match to TRBD1 (6 bases). The CDR3 consists of 14 residues. V lost 5 bases and J 4 bases, leaving 14 bases between the germline ends. Germline CDR1 and CDR2: SEHNR and FQNEAQ (reference sequence). The CDR3 region has the DNA TGTGCCAGCAGCCTAAATTCACAGGGAGAGACCCAGTACTTC. It codes for CASSLNSQGETQYF. Using reference TRBV7-9 and TRBJ2-5 for the parts outside the CDR3, the full variable domain is DTGVSQNPRHKITKRGQNVTFRCDPISEHNRLYWYRQTLGQGPEFLTYFQNEAQLEKSRLLSDRFSAERPKGSFSTLEIQRTEQGDSAMYLCASSLNSQGETQYFGPGTRLLVL.

The chain combines TRBV24-1 with TRBJ2-3; D is perhaps TRBD2 (6 bases). Germline loops: CDR1 KGHDR, CDR2 SFDVKD. Trimming took 6 bases from V and 0 from J, leaving 12 bases between them. The CDR3 totals 15 residues. The CDR3 region has the DNA TGTGCCACCAGTCCAGGCGGGACTAGCACAGATACGCAGTATTTT. Protein sequence: CATSPGGTSTDTQYF.

The rearrangement links TRBV27 to TRBJ2-1, with 8 bases identical to TRBD1. The V and J ends lost 4 bases and 6 bases, in that order; junction bases with no gene match: 5. The germline V gene encodes CDR1 MNHEY and CDR2 SMNVEV (reference sequence). This CDR3 has 14 residues. CDR3 nucleotides: TGTGCCAGCAGTTACGCTGGACAGGGCAATGAGCAGTTCTTC. Translated, it gives CASSYAGQGNEQFF.

This chain joins TRBV6-6 and TRBJ2-5; maybe TRBD1 (5 bases). This CDR3 comprises 14 residues. The germline V gene encodes CDR1 MNHNY and CDR2 SVGAGI (reference sequence). Trimming took off 8 bases at V and 4 bases at J, with 17 bases between the two ends. The CDR3 region has the DNA TGTGCCAGCCAGCAATCCTTTGGGGCAGAGACCCAGTACTTC. Protein: CASQQSFGAETQYF.

The chain has TRBV19 and TRBJ2-7, with 9 bases identical to TRBD2. In germline, CDR1 is LNHDA, CDR2 SQIVND (reference sequence). The CDR3 totals 15 residues. V lost 3 bases, J lost 5 bases, and 8 bases stayed unmatched. The CDR3 is CASSITLAGLDEQYF. CDR3 bases: TGTGCCAGTAGTATTACCCTAGCGGGGCTGGACGAGCAGTACTTC.

This clone occurred once. This chain uses TRBV3-1 (or the pseudogene TRBV3-2) with TRBJ2-3, with D perhaps TRBD1 (5 bases). Germline V CDR1 and CDR2: LGHDT, YNNKEL (reference sequence). The CDR3 loop spans 17 amino acids. V was trimmed by 0 bases and J by 4 bases, leaving 17 bases between them. In DNA, the CDR3 is TGTGCCAGCAGCCAAGATTTTTCGGTCAAACAGGCAGATACGCAGTATTTT. Translating it yields CASSQDFSVKQADTQYF.

This clone appeared once. V gene TRBV18 combines with J gene TRBJ1-5, with a weak D call TRBD1 (5 bases). V dropped 4 bases and J dropped 1 base, with 5 bases sitting between them. The CDR3 is 13 amino acids. Germline CDR1 is KGHSH and CDR2 is LQKENI. The CDR3 loop is CASSQGSNQPQHF. In nucleotides, the CDR3 is TGTGCCAGCTCACAGGGGAGCAATCAGCCCCAGCATTTT.

V and J are TRBV6-5 and TRBJ2-7, with D hard to call. From germline, CDR1 is MNHEY and CDR2 SVGAGI. The CDR3 consists of 14 residues. V lost 4 bases and J 0 bases, leaving 10 bases between the germline ends. CDR3 in DNA: TGTGCCAGCAGTTCCGTTAAATTCTCCTACGAGCAGTACTTC. Encoded protein: CASSSVKFSYEQYF.

This sequence joins TRBV5-1 and TRBJ2-3, with D possibly being TRBD2 (6 bases). V lost 6 bases to trimming and J lost 0 bases, with 11 bases between them. This CDR3 is built from 14 residues. Germline lookup yields CDR1 SGHRS and CDR2 YFSETQ. Written as DNA, the CDR3 is TGCGCCAGCACTCGGGGGTCTAGCACAGATACGCAGTATTTT. Translated, it gives CASTRGSSTDTQYF.

The CDR3 region is CASSPVENYGYTF. The CDR3 DNA reads TGTGCCAGCAGCCCGGTCGAAAACTATGGCTACACCTTC. This chain joins TRBV27 and TRBJ1-2, with D unresolved. With 6 bases removed from V and 2 bases from J, the gap between germline ends came to 10 bases. The CDR3 consists of 13 residues. CDR1 MNHEY and CDR2 SMNVEV come from the germline V gene (reference sequence).

The chain joins TRBV7-2 to TRBJ1-5; D gene ambiguous. The CDR3 runs 14 residues. Per the germline V gene, CDR1 is SGHTA and CDR2 is FQGNSA. V was trimmed by 7 bases and J by 2 bases, leaving 12 bases between them. The CDR3 bases are TGTGCCAGCAATTCGGGGATCCGCAATCAGCCCCAGCATTTT. Translated: CASNSGIRNQPQHF.

This rearrangement joins TRBV10-3 to TRBJ1-2; TRBD1 matches 8 bases. This CDR3 region has 14 residues. V trimming: 5 bases; J trimming: 3 bases; junction bases outside the gene matches: 5. The germline V gene has CDR1 ENHRY and CDR2 SYGVKD. CDR3 region: CAISRTTGDYGYTF. CDR3 in DNA: TGTGCCATCAGTCGTACGACAGGGGACTATGGCTACACCTTC.

The chain links TRBV5-6 to TRBJ2-3, with 9 bases identical to TRBD1. Unmatched junction bases numbered 4, after V lost 3 bases and J lost 5 bases. Germline CDR1 SGHDT, CDR2 YYEEEE. CDR3 length equals 14 residues. The CDR3 region is CASSSGQGQDTQYF. As DNA, the CDR3 is TGTGCCAGCAGCTCGGGACAGGGTCAAGATACGCAGTATTTT.

In its sample, this clone was seen once. The gene calls are TRBV7-9 and TRBJ2-3; 9 nucleotides line up with TRBD2. The length of the CDR3 is 16 residues. Losses at the gene ends were 1 base for V and 5 bases for J; bases not matched to a gene: 7. Germline V gene lookup returns CDR1 SEHNR and CDR2 FQNEAQ (reference sequence). CDR3 sequence reads: CASSLGSGSLGDTQYF. DNA for the CDR3: TGTGCCAGCAGCTTAGGTAGCGGGAGCCTGGGAGATACGCAGTATTTT.

This clone was counted only a few times. The rearrangement joins TRBV7-2 to TRBJ2-5, with 10 bases fitting TRBD2. The ends lost 2 bases at V and 1 base at J; junction bases unmatched: 1. This CDR3 has 15 amino acids. Germline loops: CDR1 SGHTA, CDR2 FQGNSA. The CDR3, as DNA: TGTGCCAGCAGCTTAAGCGGGGGGGCCCAAGAGACCCAGTACTTC. It specifies CASSLSGGAQETQYF.

This clone was recorded a few times. V usage is TRBV9 and J usage is TRBJ2-1; a possible D gene is TRBD1 (5 bases). The CDR3 has 13 amino acids. The germline CDR1 and CDR2 sequences are SGDLS and YYNGEE. The V end was cut by 4 bases, the J end by 7 bases, with 12 bases between. This chain's CDR3 is CASSLLGPNEQFF. In DNA, the CDR3 is TGTGCCAGCAGCCTACTGGGGCCGAATGAGCAGTTCTTC.

The chain joins TRBV29-1 to TRBJ2-1, with 8 bases identical to TRBD2. Germline V lookup: CDR1 SQVTM, CDR2 ANQGSEA. The CDR3 loop spans 14 amino acids. The V and J ends lost 2 bases and 2 bases, in that order; junction bases with no gene match: 2. The CDR3 sequence is CSVELAGTYNEQFF. CDR3 nucleotide sequence: TGCAGCGTTGAACTAGCGGGTACCTACAATGAGCAGTTCTTC.

On this clone: Other DNA sequences in the sample encode the same CDR3. The chain recombines TRBV4-2 with TRBJ2-1, with D perhaps matching TRBD2 (6 bases). V lost 1 base, J lost 2 bases, and 12 bases lay in between. CDR3 length: 16 residues. Germline V gene sequence: CDR1 LGHNA, CDR2 YNFKEQ. The DNA for the CDR3 is TGTGCCAGCAGCCAAGTTGGGGGAGGTCCCTACAATGAGCAGTTCTTC. Translating it yields CASSQVGGGPYNEQFF.

The rearrangement links TRBV6-5 to TRBJ2-1; the match to TRBD1 covers 10 bases. The CDR3 is 14 residues long. After removal of 8 bases from V and 10 bases from J, the junction contained 11 bases not matched to a gene. Germline V gene lookup returns CDR1 MNHEY and CDR2 SVGAGI. The CDR3 region has the DNA TGTGCCAGCCAGCGGGACAGGGGTATAGACGAGCAGTTCTTC. As protein: CASQRDRGIDEQFF.

The V gene is TRBV5-4, the J gene TRBJ1-1; 9 bases match TRBD1. CDR1 is SGHNT and CDR2 is YYREEE in the germline V gene (reference sequence). The V gene end was trimmed by 6 bases and the J gene end by 3 bases; junction bases not matched to a gene: 6. There are 14 residues in the CDR3. This CDR3 reads CASNQQGAHTEAFF. CDR3 DNA: TGTGCCAGCAACCAACAGGGGGCGCACACTGAAGCTTTCTTT.

V usage is TRBV3-1 (or the pseudogene TRBV3-2) and J usage is TRBJ2-1; 14 bases fit TRBD2. The CDR3 extends over 15 amino acids. V lost 4 bases and J lost 8; bases outside the gene matches: 4. In germline, CDR1 is LGHDT, CDR2 YNNKEL (reference sequence). The CDR3 loop is CASSPTSGGADEQFF. Here the CDR3 DNA reads TGTGCCAGCAGCCCGACTAGCGGGGGGGCCGATGAGCAGTTCTTC.

This clone was observed a few times. This chain joins TRBV3-1 (or the pseudogene TRBV3-2) and TRBJ2-7, with 8 bases identical to TRBD1. Unmatched junction bases numbered 11, after V lost 1 base and J lost 6 bases. This CDR3 has 16 residues. The germline V gene has CDR1 LGHDT and CDR2 YNNKEL (reference sequence). CDR3 sequence: CASSQATGVFPLEQYF. CDR3 DNA: TGTGCCAGCAGCCAAGCGACAGGGGTCTTCCCGCTCGAGCAGTACTTC.

J is TRBJ1-1 and V is TRBV14; D remains ambiguous. The CDR3 extends over 13 amino acids. In germline, CDR1 is SGHDN, CDR2 FVKESK. With 0 bases removed from V and 7 bases from J, the gap between germline ends came to 9 bases. The CDR3 reads CASSQDSQFEAFF. The CDR3 nucleotides read TGTGCCAGCAGCCAAGATTCACAGTTTGAAGCTTTCTTT.

Regarding this clone: The sample carries other DNA sequences with the same CDR3. The rearrangement links TRBV18 to TRBJ2-7, with TRBD1 matching 9 bases. Trimming at V came to 5 bases and at J to 3 bases, leaving 2 bases not matched to a gene. From germline, CDR1 is KGHSH and CDR2 LQKENI. This CDR3 contains 13 residues. The CDR3 region is CASSAGQGYEQYF. CDR3 DNA sequence: TGTGCCAGCTCAGCGGGACAGGGCTACGAGCAGTACTTC.

The chain links TRBV7-9 to TRBJ1-2; D not resolved. Trimming cost V 1 base and J 0 bases, with 6 bases left between them. This CDR3 region has 14 residues. CDR1 SEHNR and CDR2 FQNEAQ come from the germline V gene (reference sequence). CDR3 loop: CASSLGAANYGYTF. The CDR3 coding sequence is TGTGCCAGCAGCTTAGGGGCAGCTAACTATGGCTACACCTTC.

This sequence joins TRBV19 and TRBJ1-2, with TRBD1 as a possible D gene (6 bases). The CDR3 extends over 16 amino acids. Looked up from germline, CDR1 is LNHDA and CDR2 is SQIVND (reference sequence). Trimming took 1 base from V and 5 from J, leaving 17 bases between them. CDR3 DNA sequence: TGTGCCAGTAGTATAGCGGACAGCGCGAGGAGTTATGGCTACACCTTC. It encodes CASSIADSARSYGYTF.

V is TRBV24-1 and J is TRBJ2-2; tentatively, D is TRBD1 (6 bases). The germline V gene has CDR1 KGHDR and CDR2 SFDVKD. The CDR3 runs to 14 residues. V was trimmed by 7 bases and J by 5 bases, leaving 13 bases between them. In DNA, the CDR3 is TGTGCCACCAGCCCGACAGGTTTTACCGGGGAGCTGTTTTTT. This encodes CATSPTGFTGELFF.

CDR3 coding DNA: TGCGCCAGCAGCCAACATAAACAGGGGTTGATCACCGGGGAGCTGTTTTTT. This codes for CASSQHKQGLITGELFF. This chain uses TRBV5-1 with TRBJ2-2; 7 bases fit TRBD1. CDR3 length: 17 amino acids. Germline V gene data show CDR1 as SGHRS and CDR2 as YFSETQ. V dropped 4 bases and J dropped 4; count of bases not matched to a gene: 13.